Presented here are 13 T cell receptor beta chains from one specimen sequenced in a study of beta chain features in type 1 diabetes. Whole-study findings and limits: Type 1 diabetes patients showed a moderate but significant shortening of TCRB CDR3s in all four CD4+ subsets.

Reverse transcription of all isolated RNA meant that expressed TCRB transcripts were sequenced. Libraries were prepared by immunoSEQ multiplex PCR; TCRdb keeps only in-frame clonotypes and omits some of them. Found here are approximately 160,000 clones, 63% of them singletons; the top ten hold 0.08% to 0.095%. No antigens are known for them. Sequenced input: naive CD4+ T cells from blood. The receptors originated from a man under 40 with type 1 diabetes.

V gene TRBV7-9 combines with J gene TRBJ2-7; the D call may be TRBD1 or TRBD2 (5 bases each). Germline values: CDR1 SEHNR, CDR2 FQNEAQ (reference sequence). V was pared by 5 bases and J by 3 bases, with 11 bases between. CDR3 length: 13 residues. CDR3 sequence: CASSLGRDYEQYF. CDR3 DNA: TGTGCCAGCAGCCTGGGACGGGACTACGAGCAGTACTTC.

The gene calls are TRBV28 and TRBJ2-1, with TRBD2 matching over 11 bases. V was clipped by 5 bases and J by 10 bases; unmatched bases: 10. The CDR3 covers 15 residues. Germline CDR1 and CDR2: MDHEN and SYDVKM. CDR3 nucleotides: TGTGCCAGCAGTGCGACTAGCGGGGTAGTGGGCGAGCAGTTCTTC. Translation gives CASSATSGVVGEQFF.

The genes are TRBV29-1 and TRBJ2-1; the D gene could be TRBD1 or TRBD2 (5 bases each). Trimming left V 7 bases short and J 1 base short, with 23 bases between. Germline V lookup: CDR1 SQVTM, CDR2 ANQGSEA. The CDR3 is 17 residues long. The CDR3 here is CSAWDQGSGSSYNEQFF. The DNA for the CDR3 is TGCAGCGCATGGGATCAGGGAAGTGGGAGTTCCTACAATGAGCAGTTCTTC.

In nucleotides, the CDR3 is TGTGCCAGCAGCCAGGGGGCTGGGGCTGAAGCTTTCTTT. Translation: CASSQGAGAEAFF. The chain recombines TRBV14 with TRBJ1-1; perhaps TRBD1 as D (6 bases). The V gene's germline CDR1 is SGHDN and CDR2 FVKESK. Trimming left V 3 bases short and J 6 bases short, with 11 bases between. The CDR3 totals 13 residues.

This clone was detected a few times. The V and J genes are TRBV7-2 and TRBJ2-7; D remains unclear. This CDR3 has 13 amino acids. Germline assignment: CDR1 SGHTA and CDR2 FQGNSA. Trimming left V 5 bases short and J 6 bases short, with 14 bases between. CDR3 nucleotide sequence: TGTGCCAGCAGCCCGGGCCCTGGGTTCGAGCAGTACTTC. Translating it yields CASSPGPGFEQYF.

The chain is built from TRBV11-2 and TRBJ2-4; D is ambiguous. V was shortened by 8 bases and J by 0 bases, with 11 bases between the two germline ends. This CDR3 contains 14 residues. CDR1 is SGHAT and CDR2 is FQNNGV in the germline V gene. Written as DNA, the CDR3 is TGTGCCAGCCACAGCCTTCTAGCCAAAAACATTCAGTACTTC. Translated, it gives CASHSLLAKNIQYF.

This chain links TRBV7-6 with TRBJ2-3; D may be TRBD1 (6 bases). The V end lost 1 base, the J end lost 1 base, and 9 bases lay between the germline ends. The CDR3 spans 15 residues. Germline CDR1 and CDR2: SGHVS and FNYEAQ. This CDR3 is CASSLGTVRTDTQYF. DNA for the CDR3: TGTGCCAGCAGCTTAGGGACAGTTCGCACAGATACGCAGTATTTT.

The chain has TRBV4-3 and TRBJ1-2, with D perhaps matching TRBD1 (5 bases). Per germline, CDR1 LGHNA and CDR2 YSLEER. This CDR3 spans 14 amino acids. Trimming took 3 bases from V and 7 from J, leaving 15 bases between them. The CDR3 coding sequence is TGCGCCAGCAGCCAGTCAGGGCATACGTCTGGCTACACCTTC. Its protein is CASSQSGHTSGYTF.

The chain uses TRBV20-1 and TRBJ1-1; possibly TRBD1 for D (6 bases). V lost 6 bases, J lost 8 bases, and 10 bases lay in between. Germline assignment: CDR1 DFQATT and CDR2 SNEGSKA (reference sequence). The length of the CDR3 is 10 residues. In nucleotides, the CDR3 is TGCAGTGCCCGGGGGCAGGAAGCTTTCTTT. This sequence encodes CSARGQEAFF.

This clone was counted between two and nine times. The CDR3 DNA follows: TGTGCCAGCAGCTTAAGAACAGGCACAGATACGCAGTATTTT. This encodes CASSLRTGTDTQYF. The rearrangement uses TRBV11-3 and TRBJ2-3; D not resolved. The V gene's germline CDR1 is SGHNT and CDR2 YENEEA. The V end was cut by 2 bases, the J end by 1 base, with 7 bases between. The CDR3 extends over 14 amino acids.

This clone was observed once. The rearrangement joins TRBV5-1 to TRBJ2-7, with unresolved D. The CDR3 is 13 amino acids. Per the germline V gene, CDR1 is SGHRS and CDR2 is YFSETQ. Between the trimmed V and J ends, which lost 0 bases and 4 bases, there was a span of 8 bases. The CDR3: CASSLVSDYEQYF. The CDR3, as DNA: TGCGCCAGCAGCTTGGTCTCGGATTACGAGCAGTACTTC.

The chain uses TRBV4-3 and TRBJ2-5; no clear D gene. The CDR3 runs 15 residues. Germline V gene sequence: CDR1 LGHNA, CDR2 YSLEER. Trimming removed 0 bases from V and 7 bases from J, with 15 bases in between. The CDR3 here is CASSQDFSASGTQYF. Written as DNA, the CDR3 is TGCGCCAGCAGCCAAGATTTTTCGGCCTCAGGGACCCAGTACTTC.

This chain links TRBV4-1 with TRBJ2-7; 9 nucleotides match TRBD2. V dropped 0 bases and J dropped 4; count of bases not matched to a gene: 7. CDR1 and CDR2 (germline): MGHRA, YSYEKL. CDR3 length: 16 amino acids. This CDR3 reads CASSQEPSGAFYEQYF. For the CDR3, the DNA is TGCGCCAGCAGCCAAGAGCCTAGCGGGGCCTTTTACGAGCAGTACTTC.